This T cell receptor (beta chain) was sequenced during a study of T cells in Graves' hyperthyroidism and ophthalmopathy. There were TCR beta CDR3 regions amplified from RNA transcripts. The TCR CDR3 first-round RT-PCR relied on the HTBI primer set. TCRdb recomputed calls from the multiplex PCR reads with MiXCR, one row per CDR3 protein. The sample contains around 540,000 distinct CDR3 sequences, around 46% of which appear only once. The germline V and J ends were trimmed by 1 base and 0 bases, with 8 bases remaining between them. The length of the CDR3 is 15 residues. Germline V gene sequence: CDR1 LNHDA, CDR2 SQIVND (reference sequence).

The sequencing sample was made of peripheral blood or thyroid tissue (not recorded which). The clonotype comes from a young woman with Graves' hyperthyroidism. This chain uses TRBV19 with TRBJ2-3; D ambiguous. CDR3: CASSIGSVSTDTQYF. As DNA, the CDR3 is TGTGCCAGTAGTATAGGCAGCGTCAGCACAGATACGCAGTATTTT.